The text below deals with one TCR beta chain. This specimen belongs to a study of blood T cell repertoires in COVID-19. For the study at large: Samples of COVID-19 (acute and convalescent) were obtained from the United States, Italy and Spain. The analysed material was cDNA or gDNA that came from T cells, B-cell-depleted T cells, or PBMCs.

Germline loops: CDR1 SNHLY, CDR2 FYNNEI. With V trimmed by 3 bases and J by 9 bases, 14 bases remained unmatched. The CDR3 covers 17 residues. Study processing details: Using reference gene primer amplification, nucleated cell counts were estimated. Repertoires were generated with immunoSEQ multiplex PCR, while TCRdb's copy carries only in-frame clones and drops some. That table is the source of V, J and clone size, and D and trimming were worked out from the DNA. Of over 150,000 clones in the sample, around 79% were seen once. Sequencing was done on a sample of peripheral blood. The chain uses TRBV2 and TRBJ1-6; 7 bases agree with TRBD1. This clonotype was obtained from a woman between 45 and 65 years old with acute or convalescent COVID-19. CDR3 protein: CASSDRPGGMSVSPLHF. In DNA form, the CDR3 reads TGTGCCAGCAGTGATCGGCCAGGGGGTATGTCGGTTTCACCCCTCCACTTT.